A single sample gave rise to the 6 T cell receptor beta chains below, sequenced in a study of CD8+ T cells in alopecia areata. Extraction and reverse transcription of RNA yielded cDNA as the sequencing template. Using immunoSEQ multiplex PCR, the repertoire was profiled, and TCRdb retains in-frame clones only, with some absent. This sample has some 180,000 clones; approximately 53% occur once, and the top ten carry 4.9%. Sequenced: CD8+ T cells sorted from blood. These receptors were obtained from a human donor in good health.

The gene calls are TRBV13 and TRBJ2-7, with TRBD2 matching over 7 bases. The trim removed 4 bases at V and 0 bases at J, leaving 6 bases unmatched. This CDR3 spans 15 amino acids. Germline CDR1 PRHDT, CDR2 FYEKMQ (reference sequence). CDR3 in amino acids: CASSSSRGSSYEQYF. The CDR3 nucleotides are TGTGCCAGCAGCTCGTCGCGGGGGAGCTCCTACGAGCAGTACTTC.

This clone was detected once. The chain recombines TRBV9 with TRBJ1-6; the D gene is possibly TRBD1 (5 bases). V dropped 0 bases and J dropped 7 bases, with 11 bases sitting between them. CDR1 SGDLS and CDR2 YYNGEE come from the germline V gene. CDR3 length: 15 residues. This CDR3 reads CASSVDGTGNSPLHF. CDR3 coding DNA: TGTGCCAGCAGCGTAGACGGGACGGGGAATTCACCCCTCCACTTT.

V and J are TRBV6-1 and TRBJ1-1; D not certain. The V end was cut by 4 bases, the J end by 4 bases, with 7 bases between. Germline CDR1 and CDR2: MNHNS and SASEGT. CDR3 size: 12 residues. CDR3 loop: CASSGVGTEAFF. CDR3 nucleotide sequence: TGTGCCAGCAGTGGGGTGGGCACTGAAGCTTTCTTT.

The chain has TRBV30 and TRBJ2-7; the D gene is possibly TRBD1 (5 bases). Germline values: CDR1 GTSNPN, CDR2 SVGIG (reference sequence). CDR3 length: 14 residues. Trimming took 0 bases from V and 2 from J, leaving 11 bases between them. CDR3: CAWSVRQGTYEQYF. The CDR3 DNA is TGTGCCTGGAGTGTACGGCAGGGAACCTACGAGCAGTACTTC.

The J gene is TRBJ2-5, the V gene TRBV4-1; 11 positions agree with TRBD2. Per germline, CDR1 MGHRA and CDR2 YSYEKL. V lost 3 bases to trimming and J lost 4 bases; unmatched junction nucleotides: 13. This CDR3 comprises 18 residues. The CDR3 DNA reads as TGCGCCAGCAGCCACCCCCGCCTACTAGCGGGGGAGGGAGAGACCCAGTACTTC. Its translation is CASSHPRLLAGEGETQYF.

This sequence joins TRBV29-1 and TRBJ2-1; 8 bases match TRBD1. Germline V gene data show CDR1 as SQVTM and CDR2 as ANQGSEA. The V segment lost 6 bases and the J segment 5 bases; nucleotides outside the gene matches: 3. The length of the CDR3 is 12 residues. Written as DNA, the CDR3 is TGCAGCGTCGGACAGGGCGACAATGAGCAGTTCTTC. Its protein product is CSVGQGDNEQFF.